The 25 T cell receptor beta chains reported below all come from one sample, sequenced in a study of CD8 T cells in Susac syndrome. The RNA input was roughly 0.45 to 1 ug, and it was reverse transcribed with random hexamers. TCRdb re-derived calls from the immunoSEQ multiplex PCR reads in MiXCR, one entry per CDR3 protein. The sample records about 240,000 distinct CDR3 sequences, 90% to 96% being singletons. Specimen: CD4+ T cells from PBMCs. These TCRs come from a human donor with Susac syndrome.

The chain couples TRBV6-5 to TRBJ2-3; possible D gene TRBD2, 6 bases. V dropped 2 bases and J dropped 7 bases, with 16 bases sitting between them. CDR1 is MNHEY, CDR2 SVGAGI, per germline. This CDR3 spans 15 amino acids. The CDR3 reads CASSYGGVLTYTQYF. The CDR3 DNA follows: TGTGCCAGCAGTTACGGAGGGGTCCTGACTTATACGCAGTATTTT.

The chain carries TRBV29-1 and TRBJ2-6, with 7 nucleotides matching TRBD1. The germline V gene has CDR1 SQVTM and CDR2 ANQGSEA. The CDR3 has 16 amino acids. The trim removed 6 bases at V and 0 bases at J, leaving 8 bases unmatched. Here the CDR3 reads CSVTGWRDSGANVLTF. For the CDR3, the DNA is TGCAGCGTGACAGGGTGGAGAGACTCTGGGGCCAACGTCCTGACTTTC. The variable domain in full, completed from reference TRBV29-1 and TRBJ2-6, reads SAVISQKPSRDICQRGTSLTIQCQVDSQVTMMFWYRQQPGQSLTLIATANQGSEATYESGFVIDKFPISRPNLTFSTLTVSNMSPEDSSIYLCSVTGWRDSGANVLTFGAGSRLTVL.

V and J are TRBV24-1 and TRBJ2-1, with 7 nucleotides matching TRBD1. Germline V lookup: CDR1 KGHDR, CDR2 SFDVKD. With V trimmed by 7 bases and J by 0 bases, 5 bases remained unmatched. The CDR3 spans 15 residues. Here the CDR3 reads CATSPGQSSYNEQFF. CDR3 DNA sequence: TGTGCCACCAGCCCGGGACAGAGCTCCTACAATGAGCAGTTCTTC.

CDR3 sequence: CASSLRDRVRVGTGELFF. For the CDR3, the DNA is TGTGCCAGCAGCTTAAGGGACAGGGTGAGGGTGGGGACCGGGGAGCTGTTTTTT. This rearrangement joins TRBV7-8 to TRBJ2-2; 9 bases agree with TRBD1. Looked up from germline, CDR1 is SGHVS and CDR2 is FQNEAQ. The V and J ends lost 2 bases and 5 bases, in that order; junction bases with no gene match: 12. The CDR3 has 18 residues.

The chain joins TRBV3-1 to TRBJ2-7, with unresolved D. The germline V gene has CDR1 LGHDT and CDR2 YNNKEL (reference sequence). The CDR3 is 12 amino acids. V lost 1 base and J lost 0, with 1 base in between. This CDR3 reads CASSQVSYEQYF. The CDR3 nucleotides are TGTGCCAGCAGCCAAGTCTCCTACGAGCAGTACTTC.

V is TRBV21-1 and J is TRBJ2-5; TRBD1, the table's D call, was not compared with the DNA. TRBV21-1 has pseudogene status. The CDR3 is 16 amino acids. CDR3 in amino acids: CASSKALGGVGETQYF. The CDR3 region has the DNA TGTGCCAGCAGCAAAGCGCTTGGGGGAGTCGGGGAGACCCAGTACTTC.

The chain uses TRBV15 and TRBJ1-2; D gene uncertain. CDR3 length: 16 residues. V lost 0 bases to trimming and J lost 3 bases, with 14 bases between them. Germline V gene lookup returns CDR1 LNHNV and CDR2 YYDKDF (reference sequence). CDR3 coding DNA: TGTGCCACCAGCAGAGATAAGGCGGGCGCACACTATGGCTACACCTTC. This codes for CATSRDKAGAHYGYTF. Using reference TRBV15 and TRBJ1-2 for the parts outside the CDR3, the full variable domain is DAMVIQNPRYQVTQFGKPVTLSCSQTLNHNVMYWYQQKSSQAPKLLFHYYDKDFNNEADTPDNFQSRRPNTSFCFLDIRSPGLGDTAMYLCATSRDKAGAHYGYTFGSGTRLTVV.

The rearrangement links TRBV28 to TRBJ2-7; 7 bases are shared with TRBD2. This CDR3 is built from 11 residues. The germline CDR1 and CDR2 sequences are MDHEN and SYDVKM. V shed 6 bases, J shed 4 bases, and the junction held 0 bases outside the gene matches. The CDR3, as DNA: TGTGCCAGCAGGCGGGAGTACGAGCAGTACTTC. Its protein is CASRREYEQYF.

The chain joins TRBV4-1 to TRBJ2-2, with D hard to call. The germline CDR1 and CDR2 sequences are MGHRA and YSYEKL. The V and J ends lost 5 bases and 6 bases respectively, with 10 bases between them. This CDR3 comprises 13 residues. Here the CDR3 reads CASSALKPGELFF. The CDR3 DNA sequence: TGCGCCAGCAGCGCTTTGAAGCCCGGGGAGCTGTTTTTT.

This clonotype was picked up a small number of times. The CDR3 DNA sequence: TGTGCCAGCTCCCCGAGCTCTTCCTACGAGCAGTACTTC. Translated: CASSPSSSYEQYF. The rearrangement joins TRBV18 to TRBJ2-7; no reliable D call. The CDR3 sequence is 13 residues long. V lost 6 bases and J lost 1, with 10 bases in between. Germline-derived CDR1 and CDR2 are KGHSH and LQKENI. The full variable domain, completed using reference TRBV18 and TRBJ2-7, is NAGVMQNPRHLVRRRGQEARLRCSPMKGHSHVYWYRQLPEEGLKFMVYLQKENIIDESGMPKERFSAEFPKEGPSILRIQQVVRGDSAAYFCASSPSSSYEQYFGPGTRLTVT.

The chain employs TRBV9 and TRBJ2-2; no clear D gene. V lost 5 bases, J lost 4 bases, and 15 bases lay in between. This CDR3 contains 15 residues. The V gene's germline CDR1 is SGDLS and CDR2 YYNGEE. The DNA of the CDR3 is TGTGCCAGCAGTCTAACAGCAGGTATCACCGGGGAGCTGTTTTTT. Protein product: CASSLTAGITGELFF.

This clonotype has just one count. This chain links TRBV9 with TRBJ2-7; 8 positions match TRBD1. V was pared by 0 bases and J by 2 bases, with 7 bases of the junction left unmatched. Germline CDR1 and CDR2: SGDLS and YYNGEE. The CDR3 runs to 16 residues. The CDR3 loop is CASSVGSGQATYEQYF. CDR3 DNA sequence: TGTGCCAGCAGCGTAGGGTCGGGACAGGCAACCTACGAGCAGTACTTC.

The gene calls are TRBV3-1 and TRBJ1-5; possibly TRBD1 for D (6 bases). Germline lookup yields CDR1 LGHDT and CDR2 YNNKEL (reference sequence). This CDR3 spans 16 amino acids. V was clipped by 6 bases and J by 5 bases, with 20 bases between them. The CDR3 spells CASSHSGRGGDQPQHF. CDR3 DNA: TGTGCCAGCAGTCACAGCGGCAGGGGAGGGGATCAGCCCCAGCATTTT.

The V call is TRBV30, the J call TRBJ2-5, with D unclear. This CDR3 contains 10 residues. V was pared by 2 bases and J by 4 bases, with 2 bases between. The V gene's germline CDR1 is GTSNPN and CDR2 SVGIG (reference sequence). CDR3 residues: CAWSLETQYF. CDR3 in DNA: TGTGCCTGGAGTTTAGAGACCCAGTACTTC.

The chain carries TRBV29-1 and TRBJ1-4; 7 bases fit TRBD1. Germline lookup yields CDR1 SQVTM and CDR2 ANQGSEA. V was clipped by 5 bases and J by 7 bases; unmatched bases: 7. The CDR3 runs 13 residues. For the CDR3, the DNA is TGCAGCGTTACAGGGGTAGGAGGTGAAAAACTGTTTTTT. Residues: CSVTGVGGEKLFF. Combining the CDR3 with reference TRBV29-1 and TRBJ1-4 gives the whole variable domain SAVISQKPSRDICQRGTSLTIQCQVDSQVTMMFWYRQQPGQSLTLIATANQGSEATYESGFVIDKFPISRPNLTFSTLTVSNMSPEDSSIYLCSVTGVGGEKLFFGSGTQLSVL.

This clonotype was recorded only once. This chain uses TRBV20-1 with TRBJ2-7; 14 bases match TRBD2. Trimming cost V 3 bases and J 3 bases; bases outside gene matches: 10. The CDR3 extends over 17 amino acids. Germline CDR1 reads DFQATT; CDR2 reads SNEGSKA (reference sequence). The CDR3 region is CSASPGLAGGPNYEQYF. CDR3 DNA sequence: TGCAGTGCTAGCCCCGGACTAGCGGGAGGACCTAACTACGAGCAGTACTTC.

CDR3 sequence: CAIKTGGNTEAFF. The CDR3 DNA sequence: TGTGCCATCAAGACGGGCGGGAACACTGAAGCTTTCTTT. This chain connects TRBV28 to TRBJ1-1; D is unclear. The V gene's germline CDR1 is MDHEN and CDR2 SYDVKM. The CDR3 runs 13 residues. Trimming shortened V by 10 bases and J by 1 base, and 13 bases separated the two germline ends.

The chain uses TRBV29-1 and TRBJ2-3, with D unclear. The germline gives CDR1 SQVTM, CDR2 ANQGSEA. V lost 6 bases and J 0 bases, leaving 7 bases between the germline ends. This CDR3 has 12 residues. The CDR3 loop reads CSVTFSTDTQYF. For the CDR3, the DNA is TGCAGCGTCACCTTTAGCACAGATACGCAGTATTTT.

The chain employs TRBV20-1 and TRBJ2-7; 15 nucleotides align to TRBD2. CDR1 is DFQATT and CDR2 is SNEGSKA in the germline V gene (reference sequence). The CDR3 consists of 15 residues. V was clipped by 3 bases and J by 1 base; unmatched bases: 1. The chain's CDR3 is CSASGTSGRSYEQYF. Written as DNA, the CDR3 is TGCAGTGCTAGTGGGACTAGCGGGAGGTCCTACGAGCAGTACTTC.

CDR3 sequence (DNA): TGTGCCTGGAGTGTGGGCAGGGCCCCCGAGCAGTACTTC. Encoded protein: CAWSVGRAPEQYF. This rearrangement joins TRBV30 to TRBJ2-7; D is possibly TRBD1 (5 bases). Trimming shortened V by 0 bases and J by 6 bases, and 12 bases separated the two germline ends. This CDR3 has 13 residues. CDR1 GTSNPN and CDR2 SVGIG come from the germline V gene (reference sequence).

This chain links TRBV29-1 with TRBJ2-7, with 8 bases identical to TRBD2. J was trimmed by 2 bases and V by 6 bases; bases with no gene match: 0. Germline V lookup: CDR1 SQVTM, CDR2 ANQGSEA. The CDR3 has 11 amino acids. CDR3 amino acids: CSVGGAYEQYF. As DNA, the CDR3 is TGCAGCGTCGGGGGGGCCTACGAGCAGTACTTC.

The V call is TRBV9, the J call TRBJ2-1; tentatively, D is TRBD2 (6 bases). The germline V and J ends were trimmed by 0 bases and 7 bases, with 11 bases remaining between them. The CDR3 extends over 14 amino acids. The V gene's germline CDR1 is SGDLS and CDR2 YYNGEE. CDR3 nucleotides: TGTGCCAGCAGCGTAGCGACGGGGGAGAATGAGCAGTTCTTC. The encoded protein is CASSVATGENEQFF.

V usage is TRBV3-1 and J usage is TRBJ2-4; TRBD2 agrees at 11 bases. Trimming took 1 base from V and 3 from J; bases not matched to a gene: 2. Germline V gene sequence: CDR1 LGHDT, CDR2 YNNKEL (reference sequence). The CDR3 covers 16 residues. CDR3 coding DNA: TGTGCCAGCAGCCAAGGTAGCGGGAGGGGCAAAAACATTCAGTACTTC. Its protein product is CASSQGSGRGKNIQYF.

V gene TRBV12-3 or TRBV12-4 combines with J gene TRBJ1-2; D unclear. Trimming left V 7 bases short and J 7 bases short, with 13 bases between. The length of the CDR3 is 12 residues. The CDR3 DNA is TGTGCCAGCACCTGGGCCCTAGCTGGCTACACCTTC. The encoded protein is CASTWALAGYTF.

The chain is built from TRBV30 and TRBJ2-2, with TRBD1 matching 9 bases. Germline assignment: CDR1 GTSNPN and CDR2 SVGIG (reference sequence). Losses at the gene ends were 3 bases for V and 5 bases for J; bases not matched to a gene: 1. This CDR3 spans 13 amino acids. CDR3 region: CAWRTGGTGELFF. CDR3 nucleotides: TGTGCCTGGAGGACAGGGGGAACCGGGGAGCTGTTTTTT.